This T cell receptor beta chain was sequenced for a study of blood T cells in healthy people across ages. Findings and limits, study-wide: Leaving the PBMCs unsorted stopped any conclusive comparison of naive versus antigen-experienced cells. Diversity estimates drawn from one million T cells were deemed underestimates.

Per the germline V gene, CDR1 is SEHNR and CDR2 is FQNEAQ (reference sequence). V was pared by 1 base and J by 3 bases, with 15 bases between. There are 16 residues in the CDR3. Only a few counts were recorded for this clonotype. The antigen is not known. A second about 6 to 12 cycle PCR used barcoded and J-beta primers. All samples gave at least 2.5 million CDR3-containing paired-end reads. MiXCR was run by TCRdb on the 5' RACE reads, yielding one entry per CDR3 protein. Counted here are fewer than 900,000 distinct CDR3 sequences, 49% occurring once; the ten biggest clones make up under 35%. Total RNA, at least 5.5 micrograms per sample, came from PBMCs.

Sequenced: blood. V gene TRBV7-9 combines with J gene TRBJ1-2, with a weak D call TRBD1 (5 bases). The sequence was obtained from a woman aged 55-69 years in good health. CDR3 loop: CASSLDQSGTDYGYTF. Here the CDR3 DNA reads TGTGCCAGCAGCTTAGACCAGTCAGGGACGGACTATGGCTACACCTTC.